This passage covers 7 T cell receptor beta chains from one sample sequenced in a study of early T cells in non-severe SARS-CoV-2 infection. TCRdb used MiXCR to reprocess the 5' RACE reads, holding one entry per CDR3 protein. The sample shows roughly 40,000 distinct CDR3 sequences, 6.3% of them seen only once. The sample taken for sequencing was whole blood. These receptors were taken from an adult who was a healthcare worker with PCR-confirmed SARS-CoV-2 infection or an uninfected control (not recorded which).

V and J are TRBV5-4 and TRBJ2-2; D unclear. The V end lost 1 base, the J end lost 3 bases, and 4 bases lay between the germline ends. The CDR3 loop spans 13 amino acids. Germline values: CDR1 SGHNT, CDR2 YYREEE (reference sequence). The CDR3 coding sequence is TGTGCCAGCAGCTTGAAAGACACCGGGGAGCTGTTTTTT. Its protein is CASSLKDTGELFF. The entire variable domain, with the rest obtained from reference TRBV5-4 and TRBJ2-2, is as follows: ETGVTQSPTHLIKTRGQQVTLRCSSQSGHNTVSWYQQALGQGPQFIFQYYREEENGRGNFPPRFSGLQFPNYSSELNVNALELDDSALYLCASSLKDTGELFFGEGSRLTVL.

This clonotype was picked up many times. The CDR3 reads CASSPPSGLYNEQFF. CDR3 DNA: TGTGCCAGCAGCCCCCCCAGCGGGCTTTACAATGAGCAGTTCTTC. The J gene is TRBJ2-1, the V gene TRBV9, with D possibly matching TRBD2 (6 bases). The CDR3 is 15 residues long. Germline V gene sequence: CDR1 SGDLS, CDR2 YYNGEE. V was clipped by 4 bases and J by 4 bases, with 15 bases between them.

In its sample, this clonotype was seen a few times. This rearrangement joins TRBV7-2 to TRBJ2-7; no clear D. The germline V gene encodes CDR1 SGHTA and CDR2 FQGNSA. The CDR3 runs 13 residues. V lost 1 base to trimming and J lost 4 bases, with 8 bases between them. The CDR3 reads CASSLEIRYEQYF. The DNA of the CDR3 is TGTGCCAGCAGCTTAGAGATACGTTACGAGCAGTACTTC.

This clonotype came up a few times. The rearrangement links TRBV5-1 to TRBJ2-7; possibly TRBD2 for D (6 bases). CDR1 is SGHRS, CDR2 YFSETQ, per germline. Trimming took off 5 bases at V and 3 bases at J, with 24 bases between the two ends. CDR3 size: 17 residues. CDR3 DNA: TGCGCCAGCAGTCTTCAGGAGGGAGGACGCTCGTTCTACGAGCAGTACTTC. It specifies CASSLQEGGRSFYEQYF.

This clonotype was counted at least ten times. The chain is built from TRBV3-1 and TRBJ2-7; the D gene is possibly TRBD2 (6 bases). Germline CDR1 and CDR2: LGHDT and YNNKEL (reference sequence). The CDR3 runs 12 residues. V lost 1 base to trimming and J lost 6 bases, with 7 bases between them. CDR3 nucleotides: TGTGCCAGCAGCCAAGGGCGGGGCGAGCAGTACTTC. Its translation: CASSQGRGEQYF.

This clonotype was observed many times. J is TRBJ2-3 and V is TRBV28, with D unresolved. The CDR3 runs to 12 residues. Germline-derived CDR1 and CDR2 are MDHEN and SYDVKM. Trimming left V 10 bases short and J 0 bases short, with 8 bases between. CDR3: CATLGSTDTQYF. CDR3 coding DNA: TGTGCCACCCTAGGTAGCACAGATACGCAGTATTTT.

This clonotype was observed a handful of times. This chain connects TRBV7-3 to TRBJ1-2; 9 nucleotides line up with TRBD1. With 4 bases clipped from V and 8 bases from J, the junction kept 5 bases outside the gene matches. This CDR3 is 13 amino acids long. CDR1 SGHTA and CDR2 FQGTGA come from the germline V gene. The chain's CDR3 is CASSSDRGEGYTF. In DNA, the CDR3 is TGTGCCAGCAGCTCGGACAGGGGTGAAGGCTACACCTTC.